A selection of T cell receptor beta chains follows, all from one sample in a study of OX40 agonist ivuxolimab in advanced cancers. TCRdb's table, derived via immunoSEQ multiplex PCR, lists solely in-frame clones and lacks some. The sample lists some 150,000 clones; roughly nine tenths were seen once. The sample here was CD4+ or CD8+ T cells sorted from blood, taken in a trial of the OX40 agonist ivuxolimab. Receptors were obtained from an adult with an advanced solid tumor such as melanoma, head and neck, liver or kidney cancer. Both conserved end residues are part of each CDR3. The order of the fields is J gene, D gene, clone size, V gene, CDR3 protein, CDR3 DNA. A D gene is named only where the DNA matches it firmly. Clone size is shown for a subset of rows, as once, few, many or a class of expanded clone.

j_gene: TRBJ2-7
d_gene: TRBD1
abundance: NA
v_gene: TRBV10-3
CDR3aa: CAIRQQGANDEQYF
CDR3nt: TGTGCCATCAGACAGCAGGGGGCGAACGACGAGCAGTACTTC

j_gene: TRBJ2-1
d_gene: NA
abundance: NA
v_gene: TRBV11-2
CDR3aa: CASSLGRNEQFF
CDR3nt: TGTGCCAGCAGCTTAGGGAGGAATGAGCAGTTCTTC

j_gene: TRBJ2-1
d_gene: TRBD2
abundance: once
v_gene: TRBV10-3
CDR3aa: CAIRDSGSSYNEQFF
CDR3nt: TGTGCCATCAGAGATAGCGGGAGTAGCTACAATGAGCAGTTCTTC

j_gene: TRBJ2-4
d_gene: TRBD2
abundance: NA
v_gene: TRBV4-3
CDR3aa: CASSQGLAGWGIQYF
CDR3nt: TGCGCCAGCAGCCAAGGCCTAGCGGGATGGGGCATTCAGTACTTC

j_gene: TRBJ2-1
d_gene: NA
abundance: NA
v_gene: TRBV28
CDR3aa: CASSPPGQRPSYNEQFF
CDR3nt: TGTGCCAGCAGTCCACCAGGGCAGAGACCTTCCTACAATGAGCAGTTCTTC

j_gene: TRBJ1-1
d_gene: NA
abundance: NA
v_gene: TRBV29-1
CDR3aa: CSVEFRYAEAFF
CDR3nt: TGCAGCGTTGAATTTAGATACGCTGAAGCTTTCTTT

j_gene: TRBJ1-5
d_gene: NA
abundance: NA
v_gene: TRBV4-3
CDR3aa: CASRLTGHHQPQHF
CDR3nt: TGCGCCAGCAGGCTTACAGGGCATCATCAGCCCCAGCATTTT

j_gene: TRBJ1-4
d_gene: TRBD1
abundance: NA
v_gene: TRBV6-8
CDR3aa: CASSFGLQGNEKLFF
CDR3nt: TGTGCCAGCAGTTTCGGGCTACAGGGGAATGAAAAACTGTTTTTT

j_gene: TRBJ1-5
d_gene: NA
abundance: once
v_gene: TRBV2
CDR3aa: CASSGGERTNQPQHF
CDR3nt: TGTGCCAGCAGTGGAGGAGAGAGGACCAATCAGCCCCAGCATTTT

j_gene: TRBJ2-1
d_gene: NA
abundance: NA
v_gene: TRBV28
CDR3aa: CASSFLSSYNEQFF
CDR3nt: TGTGCCAGCAGTTTCCTAAGCTCCTACAATGAGCAGTTCTTC

j_gene: TRBJ1-1
d_gene: TRBD1
abundance: NA
v_gene: TRBV29-1
CDR3aa: CSGGQGGNTEAFF
CDR3nt: TGCAGTGGTGGACAGGGAGGGAACACTGAAGCTTTCTTT

j_gene: TRBJ2-3
d_gene: NA
abundance: NA
v_gene: TRBV10-1
CDR3aa: CASSDSTDTQYF
CDR3nt: TGCGCCAGCAGTGATAGCACAGATACGCAGTATTTT

j_gene: TRBJ2-1
d_gene: NA
abundance: NA
v_gene: TRBV7-9
CDR3aa: CASSPIAETYNEQFF
CDR3nt: TGTGCCAGCAGCCCTATAGCGGAGACCTACAATGAGCAGTTCTTC

j_gene: TRBJ1-1
d_gene: NA
abundance: NA
v_gene: TRBV6-6
CDR3aa: CASSSEAGVSEAFF
CDR3nt: TGTGCCAGCAGTTCCGAGGCAGGCGTTAGTGAAGCTTTCTTT

j_gene: TRBJ2-7
d_gene: NA
abundance: NA
v_gene: TRBV28
CDR3aa: CASRTSSGPSYEQYF
CDR3nt: TGTGCCAGCAGGACGTCCTCGGGGCCCTCCTACGAGCAGTACTTC